This T cell receptor (beta chain) is from a study of T-cell reconstitution after alpha-beta-depleted transplantation in children. This CDR3 contains 14 residues. With 1 base removed from V and 4 bases from J, the gap between germline ends came to 7 bases. Unique molecular identifiers were used to barcode this TCRbeta library. TCRdb independently ran MiXCR on the PCR reads; one entry per CDR3 protein. The sample has 420,000 or so distinct CDR3 sequences, 11% seen once. The TCR sequence derives from a human donor who donated a stem cell graft to a child with acute myeloid leukemia. V is TRBV12-3 or TRBV12-4 and J is TRBJ2-2, with no clear D. The sample was PBMCs from the stem cell graft donor, taken from the stem cell graft. CDR3 bases: TGTGCCAGCAGTTTAGTACAGATCACCGGGGAGCTGTTTTTT. Protein product: CASSLVQITGELFF.